The 10 T cell receptor beta chains presented below share a single source sample, sequenced in a study of CD8+ T cells in alopecia areata. Reverse transcribed after extraction, RNA yielded cDNA as the sequencing template. Produced via immunoSEQ multiplex PCR; TCRdb's table is partial and in-frame only. The profile shows about 130,000 clones, about 46% of them singletons. The input for sequencing was CD8+ T cells sorted from blood, taken at week 0. These receptors all stem from a human donor with alopecia areata.

CDR3 sequence (DNA): TGTGCCAGCAGTTACTCGGGACAGGGTCGGGAGACCCAGTACTTC. It translates to CASSYSGQGRETQYF. V is TRBV6-5 and J is TRBJ2-5, with TRBD1 matching over 9 bases. The CDR3 runs to 15 residues. The junction had 4 bases not matched to a gene; V was cut back by 0 bases and J by 5 bases. Germline loops: CDR1 MNHEY, CDR2 SVGAGI.

CDR3 protein: CAWSEGVRNEQYF. CDR3 bases: TGTGCCTGGAGCGAGGGGGTCAGGAACGAGCAGTACTTC. The chain joins TRBV30 to TRBJ2-7; D may be TRBD1 (6 bases). Trimming shortened V by 3 bases and J by 5 bases, and 14 bases separated the two germline ends. CDR1 and CDR2 (germline): GTSNPN, SVGIG (reference sequence). CDR3 size: 13 residues.

The chain's CDR3 is CASSGRGRGETQYF. The CDR3 region has the DNA TGTGCCAGCAGCGGGAGGGGGCGCGGGGAGACCCAGTACTTC. The chain uses TRBV6-1 and TRBJ2-5; tentatively, D is TRBD2 (8 bases). The germline CDR1 and CDR2 sequences are MNHNS and SASEGT. The length of the CDR3 is 14 residues. Trimming took 6 bases from V and 5 from J, leaving 16 bases between them.

The gene calls are TRBV6-5 and TRBJ2-7; D is unresolved. Between the trimmed V and J ends, which lost 6 bases and 1 base, there was a span of 10 bases. CDR1 is MNHEY and CDR2 is SVGAGI in the germline V gene. This CDR3 contains 13 residues. Here the CDR3 DNA reads TGTGCCAGCAGGGGGTCTACTTCCTACGAGCAGTACTTC. Translated: CASRGSTSYEQYF.

The chain joins TRBV29-1 to TRBJ1-1; TRBD1 agrees at 7 bases. The CDR3 is made up of 13 amino acids. CDR1 and CDR2 (germline): SQVTM, ANQGSEA. Trimming cost V 3 bases and J 8 bases; bases outside gene matches: 9. The CDR3 DNA reads TGCAGCGTTGAGAAGGGGGCGATATTGGAAGCTTTCTTT. Translated, it gives CSVEKGAILEAFF.

This clone was observed a few times. This sequence joins TRBV29-1 and TRBJ1-2; TRBD1 is a possible D gene (6 bases). The CDR3 spans 13 residues. Deletions cut 4 bases from V and 3 bases from J, with 12 bases between. Germline lookup yields CDR1 SQVTM and CDR2 ANQGSEA. In DNA, the CDR3 is TGCAGCGTTGGCCGGGACACGGACTATGGCTACACCTTC. Its protein product is CSVGRDTDYGYTF. Complete variable domain (other parts from reference TRBV29-1 and TRBJ1-2): SAVISQKPSRDICQRGTSLTIQCQVDSQVTMMFWYRQQPGQSLTLIATANQGSEATYESGFVIDKFPISRPNLTFSTLTVSNMSPEDSSIYLCSVGRDTDYGYTFGSGTRLTVV.

This clone was seen only a few times. V is TRBV13 and J is TRBJ2-3; no firm D call. V was cut by 0 bases and J by 2 bases, with 0 bases left in between. CDR1 is PRHDT and CDR2 is FYEKMQ in the germline V gene (reference sequence). The length of the CDR3 is 12 residues. CDR3 sequence (DNA): TGTGCCAGCAGCTTAGGCACAGATACGCAGTATTTT. This translates into CASSLGTDTQYF.

In its sample, this clone was seen a few times. V and J are TRBV11-2 and TRBJ2-4; D remains unclear. The CDR3 spans 15 residues. The germline V gene has CDR1 SGHAT and CDR2 FQNNGV. The V gene lost 3 bases and the J gene lost 4 bases, with 13 bases spanning the gap. The CDR3 DNA reads as TGTGCCAGCAGCTTTGGTCCTGAGAGAAAAAACATTCAGTACTTC. As protein: CASSFGPERKNIQYF.

This clone was detected many times. The rearrangement uses TRBV29-1 and TRBJ2-3; TRBD1 aligns across 7 bases. V trimming: 4 bases; J trimming: 0 bases; junction bases outside the gene matches: 1. Per the germline V gene, CDR1 is SQVTM and CDR2 is ANQGSEA. CDR3 size: 13 residues. CDR3 nucleotide sequence: TGCAGCGTTGGACAGGGTAGCACAGATACGCAGTATTTT. Its protein product is CSVGQGSTDTQYF.

This clone was seen just once. This chain uses TRBV29-1 with TRBJ1-1; D might be TRBD1 (6 bases). V was shortened by 6 bases and J by 7 bases, with 12 bases between the two germline ends. This CDR3 comprises 11 residues. Germline V CDR1 and CDR2: SQVTM, ANQGSEA. This chain's CDR3 is CSVLGQREAFF. For the CDR3, the DNA is TGCAGCGTCCTTGGACAGCGTGAAGCTTTCTTT.